A single T cell receptor beta chain is shown here with its context. The target of this receptor is not known. Per-base quality was not reported, and no clone a single base away is much larger than it. RNA was extracted with the RNeasy kit and roughly 0.45 to 1 ug was reverse transcribed using random hexamers. TCR beta CDR3 regions were amplified with the immunoSEQ multiplex PCR assay covering 54 Vbeta and 13 Jbeta segments. Bias from PCR amplification was corrected by using a synthetic template baseline for primer optimization and for computational correction. Processing in the source paper ran as follows. Reads were annotated to V, D and J genes according to IMGT and were analyzed with immunoSEQ Analyzer, with only productive sequences retained. Clonality was calculated as one minus the Shannon entropy normalized by log2 of the number of productive unique sequences. For each patient and control, public and private clones were evaluated within the 100 most prevalent clones. A clone was defined as Susac-specific if it was absent from the healthy and MS cohorts, from about 1,100 published viral clones and from other ImmuneACCESS disease sequences. In TCRdb, the public reads were trimmed at Q25 with fastp and aligned with MiXCR, with productive beta chains retained. Every distinct CDR3 protein forms one entry, paired with its most common genes and DNA. TCRdb's processing, not the authors', yielded these V and J calls. The sample contains 150,000 to 200,000 distinct CDR3 sequences, roughly 94% of them found a single time. The ten most abundant clones make up around 0.1% of the sample.

Peripheral blood CD8+ and CD4+ T cells from healthy donors, Susac syndrome patients and multiple sclerosis patients were profiled using high-throughput TCR beta sequencing. The Susac syndrome patients fulfilled recently defined diagnostic criteria for definite or probable disease. Bulk CD8+ and CD4+ T cells were purified by magnetic negative isolation, whereas CD8+ TEMRA cells were enriched by FACS. Blood was collected in EDTA tubes and processed within 24 hours, with PBMCs isolated through density gradient centrifugation. PBMCs destined for TCR sequencing were cryopreserved in liquid nitrogen and later thawed in a 37 °C water bath. The sorted or isolated CD4+, CD8+ and CD8+ TEMRA cells reached a purity of at least 90%. The CDR3 covers 14 residues, taking in both the cysteine and the phenylalanine. The read is trimmed to its CDR3 DNA, 42 bases read in frame from base 1. The trim is 3 bases for V and 3 bases for J, with a gap of 12 bases between the germline ends. As encoded in the germline V gene (reference sequence), CDR1 is DFQATT while CDR2 is SNEGSKA.

The sample is drawn from a study of CD8 T cells in Susac syndrome (dated by TCRdb to between 2019 and 2020). Regarding the research as a whole: Of the Susac syndrome patients who were sequenced, under ten were in clinical remission while more than five had clinically active disease. At blood withdrawal, Susac syndrome patients were either therapy-naive, taking corticosteroids (in some cases with IVIg as well), or taking IVIg alone. Repertoire sequencing was used to test whether CD8+ T cell activation and differentiation in Susac syndrome was antigen driven. Summary of the overall study and its limitations: The CD4+ T cell repertoire of patients with Susac syndrome showed no detectable clonal expansion. The number of individuals in the TCR sequencing and HLA analysis was acknowledged as relatively small.

The material sequenced was CD4+ T cells from PBMCs. The V and J segments used are TRBV20-1 and TRBJ2-1; a tentative D match to TRBD2 spans 6 bases. The receptor's source is a human donor with Susac syndrome. The DNA reads as follows: TGCAGTGCTAGCTTTGTGCGGGGCTACAATGAGCAGTTCTTC. The resulting protein is CSASFVRGYNEQFF.